Included here is one T cell receptor (beta chain) sequence, with context. The antigen is unknown. With 11 bases removed from V and 1 base from J, the gap between germline ends came to 11 bases. The CDR3 totals 12 residues. Germline loops: CDR1 SNHLY, CDR2 FYNNEI. A second about 7 to 11 cycle PCR used barcoded and J-beta primers. TCRdb reanalysed the 5' RACE reads using MiXCR and keeps one entry per CDR3 protein. This table has about 1.7 million distinct CDR3 sequences, approximately 30% appearing once. This entry comes from a study of blood T cells in healthy people across ages. Study-wide results and caveats: Long-lived donors carried more naive CD4+ cells and greater diversity than aged donors.

Collection of about 9.4 milliliters of peripheral blood was performed for each donor. The specimen sequenced was blood. The TCR originated in a woman under 40 in good health. The V and J genes are TRBV2 and TRBJ2-5; tentatively, D is TRBD2 (6 bases). The CDR3 DNA sequence: TGTGCCCTCGAGCGGGCCCAAGAGACCCAGTACTTC. It is translated as CALERAQETQYF.